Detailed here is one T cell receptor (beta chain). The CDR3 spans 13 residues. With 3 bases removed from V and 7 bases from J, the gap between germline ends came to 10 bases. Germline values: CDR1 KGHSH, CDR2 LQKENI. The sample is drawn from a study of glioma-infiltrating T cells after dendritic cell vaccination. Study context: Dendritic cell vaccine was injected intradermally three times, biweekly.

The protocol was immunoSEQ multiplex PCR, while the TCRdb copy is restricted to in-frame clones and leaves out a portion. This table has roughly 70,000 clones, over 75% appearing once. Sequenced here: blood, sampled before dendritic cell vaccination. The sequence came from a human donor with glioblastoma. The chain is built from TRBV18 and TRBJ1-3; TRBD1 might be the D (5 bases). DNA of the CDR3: TGTGCCAGCTCACCCCAGGGTACGAACACCATATATTTT. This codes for CASSPQGTNTIYF.